A single T cell receptor beta chain is shown here with its context. Its antigen is unidentified. Time point noted: healthy volunteer bleed at 6 weeks. RNA extraction used unfractionated whole blood as the source of total RNA. During construction of the library, unique molecular identifiers were attached to individual cDNA molecules for quantitative, reproducible TCR counting. Per the original methods: Samples ranged from about 23,224 to 700,000 TCRs, with a median of roughly 93,000. TCRdb fed the RACE reads into MiXCR, producing one record per CDR3 protein. The V and J calls come from TCRdb's annotation, not from the publication. The data contain approximately 59,000 distinct CDR3 sequences, approximately 6.5% of them singletons. The source of the sample is a study of human T cells and chemical hapten exposure. Whole-study results and caveats: TCRs above 1 in 1000 frequency did not change with DPC sensitization.

The source of this sequence is a female donor in good health. Some clones in this sample may be carry-over from other donors' samples. The sample taken for sequencing was whole blood.

The DNA for the CDR3 is TGTGCCAGCAGTTACACCGGGACAGGGTTTCATGAGCAGTTCTTC. It codes for CASSYTGTGFHEQFF. The chain combines TRBV12-3 or TRBV12-4 with TRBJ2-1; 9 nucleotides agree with TRBD1. CDR3 length: 15 residues. V gave up 4 bases and J gave up 8 bases; unmatched junction bases: 9.